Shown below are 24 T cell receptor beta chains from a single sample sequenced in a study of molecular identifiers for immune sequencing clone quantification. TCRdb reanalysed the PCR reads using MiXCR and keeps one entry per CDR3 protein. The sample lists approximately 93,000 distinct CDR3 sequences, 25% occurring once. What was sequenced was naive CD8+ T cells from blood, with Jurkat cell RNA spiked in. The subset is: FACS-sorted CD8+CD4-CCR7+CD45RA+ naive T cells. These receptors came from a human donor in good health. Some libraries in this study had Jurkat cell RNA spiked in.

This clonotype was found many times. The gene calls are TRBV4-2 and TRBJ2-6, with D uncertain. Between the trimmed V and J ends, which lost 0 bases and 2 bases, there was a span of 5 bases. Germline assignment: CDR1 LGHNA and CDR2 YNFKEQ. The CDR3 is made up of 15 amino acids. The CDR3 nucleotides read TGTGCCAGCAGCCAAGAGCGGACTGGGGCCAACGTCCTGACTTTC. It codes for CASSQERTGANVLTF.

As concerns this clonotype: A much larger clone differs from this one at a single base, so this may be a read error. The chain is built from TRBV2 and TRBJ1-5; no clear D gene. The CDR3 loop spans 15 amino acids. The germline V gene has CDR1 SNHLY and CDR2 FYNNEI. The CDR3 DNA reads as TGTGTCAGCAGTGCCGGGCGGCAGGACAATCAGCCCCAGCATTTT. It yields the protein CVSSAGRQDNQPQHF.

In DNA form, the CDR3 reads TGTGCCAGCAGCGTTCGGCCCTTGAGTAACGAGCAGTACTTC. This translates into CASSVRPLSNEQYF. The rearrangement links TRBV9 to TRBJ2-7; D is uncertain. There are 14 residues in the CDR3. V was pared by 2 bases and J by 5 bases, with 14 bases between. Germline-derived CDR1 and CDR2 are SGDLS and YYNGEE.

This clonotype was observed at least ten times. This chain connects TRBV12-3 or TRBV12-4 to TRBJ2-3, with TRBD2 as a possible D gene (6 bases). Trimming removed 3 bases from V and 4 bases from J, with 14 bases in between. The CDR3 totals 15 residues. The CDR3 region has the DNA TGTGCCAGCAGTTTCTCGTGGGGAGGTGCAGATACGCAGTATTTT. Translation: CASSFSWGGADTQYF.

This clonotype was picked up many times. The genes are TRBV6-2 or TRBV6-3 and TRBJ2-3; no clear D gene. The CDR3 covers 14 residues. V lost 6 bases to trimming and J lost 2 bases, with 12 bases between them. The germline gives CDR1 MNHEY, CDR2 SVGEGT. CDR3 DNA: TGTGCCAGCAGCGTCCTAAGGGCCACAGATACGCAGTATTTT. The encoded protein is CASSVLRATDTQYF.

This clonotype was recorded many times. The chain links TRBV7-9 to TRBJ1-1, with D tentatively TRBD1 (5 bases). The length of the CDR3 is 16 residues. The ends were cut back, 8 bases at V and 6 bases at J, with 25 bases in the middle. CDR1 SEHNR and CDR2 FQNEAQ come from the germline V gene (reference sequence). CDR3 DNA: TGTGCCAGCGTCGATGGGGGGTACAAGCTCGACGCTGAAGCTTTCTTT. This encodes CASVDGGYKLDAEAFF.

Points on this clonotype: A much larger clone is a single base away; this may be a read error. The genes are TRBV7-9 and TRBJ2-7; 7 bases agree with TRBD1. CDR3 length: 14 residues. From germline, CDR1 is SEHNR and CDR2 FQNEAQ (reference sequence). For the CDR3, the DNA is TGTGCCAGCAGCCCTAGGGACAGAGCCTACGAGCAGTGCTTC. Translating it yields CASSPRDRAYEQCF. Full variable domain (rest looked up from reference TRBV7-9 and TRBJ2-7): DTGVSQNPRHKITKRGQNVTFRCDPISEHNRLYWYRQTLGQGPEFLTYFQNEAQLEKSRLLSDRFSAERPKGSFSTLEIQRTEQGDSAMYLCASSPRDRAYEQCFGPGTRLTVT.

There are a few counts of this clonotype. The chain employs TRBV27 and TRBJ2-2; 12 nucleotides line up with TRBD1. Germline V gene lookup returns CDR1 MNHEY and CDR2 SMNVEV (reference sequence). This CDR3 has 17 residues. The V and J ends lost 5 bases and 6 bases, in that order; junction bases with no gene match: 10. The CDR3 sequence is CASSQTPGQGAPGELFF. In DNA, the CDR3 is TGTGCCAGCAGTCAAACCCCGGGACAGGGGGCCCCCGGGGAGCTGTTTTTT.

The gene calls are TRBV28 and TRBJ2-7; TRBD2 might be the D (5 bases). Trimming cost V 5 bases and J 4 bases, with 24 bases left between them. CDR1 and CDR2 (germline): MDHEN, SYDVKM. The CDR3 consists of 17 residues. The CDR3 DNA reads TGTGCCAGCAGTCCGACTTTAAGCGAGGGCGGAGATTACGAGCAGTACTTC. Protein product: CASSPTLSEGGDYEQYF.

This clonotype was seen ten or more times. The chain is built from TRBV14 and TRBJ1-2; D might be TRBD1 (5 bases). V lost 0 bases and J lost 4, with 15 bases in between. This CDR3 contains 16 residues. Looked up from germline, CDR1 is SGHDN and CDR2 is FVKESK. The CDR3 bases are TGTGCCAGCAGCCAAGATTCGGGGGGATCCGTCTATGGCTACACCTTC. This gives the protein CASSQDSGGSVYGYTF.

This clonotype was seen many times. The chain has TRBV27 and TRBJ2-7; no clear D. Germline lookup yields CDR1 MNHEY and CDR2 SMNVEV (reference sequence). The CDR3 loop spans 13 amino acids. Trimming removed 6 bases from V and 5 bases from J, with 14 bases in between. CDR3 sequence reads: CASSLGLLDEQYF. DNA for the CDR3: TGTGCCAGCAGCCTAGGCCTCTTGGACGAGCAGTACTTC.

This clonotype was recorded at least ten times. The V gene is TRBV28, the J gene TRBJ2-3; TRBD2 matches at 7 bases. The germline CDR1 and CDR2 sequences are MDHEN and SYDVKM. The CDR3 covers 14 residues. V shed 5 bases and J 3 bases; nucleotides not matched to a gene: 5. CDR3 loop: CASSGGDKTDTQYF. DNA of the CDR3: TGTGCCAGCAGTGGGGGGGATAAAACAGATACGCAGTATTTT.

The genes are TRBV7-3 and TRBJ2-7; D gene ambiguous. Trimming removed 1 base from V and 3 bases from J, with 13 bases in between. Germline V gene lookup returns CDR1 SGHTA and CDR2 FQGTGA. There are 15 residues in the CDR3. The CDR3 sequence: CASSLNIGDNYEQYF. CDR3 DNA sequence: TGTGCCAGCAGCTTAAATATAGGCGACAACTACGAGCAGTACTTC.

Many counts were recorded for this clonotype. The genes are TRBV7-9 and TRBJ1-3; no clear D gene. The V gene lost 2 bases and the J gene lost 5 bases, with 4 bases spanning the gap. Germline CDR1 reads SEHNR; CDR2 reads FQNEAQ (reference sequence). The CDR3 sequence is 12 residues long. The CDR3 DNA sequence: TGTGCCAGCAGCTTAAGGCGAAACACCATATATTTT. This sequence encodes CASSLRRNTIYF.

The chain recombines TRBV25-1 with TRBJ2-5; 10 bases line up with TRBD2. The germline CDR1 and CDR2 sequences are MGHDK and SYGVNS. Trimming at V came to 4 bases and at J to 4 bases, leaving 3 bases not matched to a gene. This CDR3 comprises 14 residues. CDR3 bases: TGTGCCAGCAGTGCGAGACTAGCGGGAGAGACCCAGTACTTC. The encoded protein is CASSARLAGETQYF.

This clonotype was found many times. CDR3: CASSLGGAGELFF. DNA of the CDR3: TGTGCCAGCAGTTTAGGAGGCGCCGGGGAGCTGTTTTTT. The chain employs TRBV28 and TRBJ2-2; D perhaps matches TRBD2 (5 bases). CDR1 MDHEN and CDR2 SYDVKM come from the germline V gene. The CDR3 spans 13 residues. The V gene lost 2 bases and the J gene lost 6 bases, with 7 bases spanning the gap.

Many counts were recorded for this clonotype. The CDR3 reads CASIRPADTQYF. The CDR3 coding sequence is TGTGCCAGCATTCGGCCAGCAGATACGCAGTATTTT. The chain recombines TRBV7-9 with TRBJ2-3; D gene uncertain. CDR1 and CDR2 from the germline V gene are SEHNR and FQNEAQ (reference sequence). This CDR3 region has 12 residues. Deletions cut 7 bases from V and 4 bases from J, with 9 bases between.

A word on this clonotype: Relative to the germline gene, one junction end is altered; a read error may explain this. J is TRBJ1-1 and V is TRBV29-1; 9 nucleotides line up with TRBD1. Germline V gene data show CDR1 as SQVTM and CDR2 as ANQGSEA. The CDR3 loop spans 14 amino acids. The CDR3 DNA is TGCAGCGTTGAAGACTGGGACAGGGCGTCTGATGCTTTCTTT. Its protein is CSVEDWDRASDAFF.

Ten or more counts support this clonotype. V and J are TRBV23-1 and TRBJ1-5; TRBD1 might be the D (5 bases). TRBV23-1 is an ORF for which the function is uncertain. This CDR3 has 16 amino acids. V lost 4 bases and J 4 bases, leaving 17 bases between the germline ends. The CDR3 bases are TGCGCCAGCAGTCTGACCTGGGACTTCTTAAATCAGCCCCAGCATTTT. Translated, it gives CASSLTWDFLNQPQHF.

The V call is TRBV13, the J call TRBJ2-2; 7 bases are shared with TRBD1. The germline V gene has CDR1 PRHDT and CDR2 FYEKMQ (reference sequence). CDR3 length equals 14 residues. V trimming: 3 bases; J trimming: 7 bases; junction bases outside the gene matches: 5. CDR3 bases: TGTGCCAGCAGCTTGAAAGGGGGCGGCGGGGAGCTGTTTTTT. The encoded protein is CASSLKGGGGELFF.

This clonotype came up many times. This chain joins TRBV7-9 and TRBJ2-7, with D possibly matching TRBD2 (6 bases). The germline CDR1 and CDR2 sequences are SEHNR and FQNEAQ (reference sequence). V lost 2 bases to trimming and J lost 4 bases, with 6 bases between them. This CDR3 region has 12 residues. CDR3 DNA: TGTGCCAGCAGCTTACGGGAGTACGAGCAGTACTTC. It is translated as CASSLREYEQYF.

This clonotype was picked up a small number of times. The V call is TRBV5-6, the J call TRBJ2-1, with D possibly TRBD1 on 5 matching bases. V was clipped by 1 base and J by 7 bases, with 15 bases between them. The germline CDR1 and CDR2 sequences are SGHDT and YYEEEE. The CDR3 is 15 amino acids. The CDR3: CASSLWTGPGNEQFF. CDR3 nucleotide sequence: TGTGCCAGCAGCTTGTGGACCGGGCCAGGGAATGAGCAGTTCTTC.

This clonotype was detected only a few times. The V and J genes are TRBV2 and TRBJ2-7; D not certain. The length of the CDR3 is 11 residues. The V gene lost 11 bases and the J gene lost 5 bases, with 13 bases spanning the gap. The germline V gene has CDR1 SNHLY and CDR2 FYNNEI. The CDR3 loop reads CAGLSSNEQYF. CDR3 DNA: TGTGCCGGGCTCTCGAGCAACGAGCAGTACTTC.

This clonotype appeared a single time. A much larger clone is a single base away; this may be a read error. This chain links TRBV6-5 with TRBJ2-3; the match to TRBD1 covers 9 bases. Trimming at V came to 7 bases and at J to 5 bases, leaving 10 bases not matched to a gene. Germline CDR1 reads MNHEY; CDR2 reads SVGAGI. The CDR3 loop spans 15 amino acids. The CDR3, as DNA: TGTGCCAGCAACCTGAAGACAGGGGGGAAAGATACGCAGTATTTT. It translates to CASNLKTGGKDTQYF.